Listed below are T cell receptor beta chains from one sample, sequenced in a study of T cell repertoires in cytomegalovirus infection. TCRdb independently ran MiXCR on the reads; one entry per CDR3 protein. The sample holds about 890,000 distinct CDR3 sequences, less than 35% seen once. What these receptors recognize is not known. Sequences were derived from cultured CD8+ T cells from PBMCs, sampled from culture after CMV antigen stimulation. The receptors derive from a human donor in good health (CMV status not recorded). Some clones in this sample may be carry-over from other donors' samples. The CDR3 runs from the conserved cysteine through the conserved F or W. The order of the fields is J gene, clone size, V gene, D gene, CDR3 protein, CDR3 DNA. D genes are given only for firm matches. Part of the rows lack a size; the others show once, few, many or a class for expanded clones.

j_call: TRBJ1-3; clone_size: many; v_call: TRBV7-8; d_call: -; cdr3_aa: CASTDRGAYSGNTIYF; cdr3_nt: TGTGCCAGCACAGACAGAGGGGCTTATTCTGGAAACACCATATATTTT
j_call: TRBJ2-1; clone_size: -; v_call: TRBV24-1; d_call: -; cdr3_aa: CATSDYWNEQFF; cdr3_nt: TGTGCCACCAGTGATTACTGGAATGAGCAGTTCTTC
j_call: TRBJ2-4; clone_size: -; v_call: TRBV12-3/TRBV12-4; d_call: TRBD1; cdr3_aa: CASSWTGENIQYF; cdr3_nt: TGTGCCAGCAGTTGGACAGGCGAAAACATTCAGTACTTC
j_call: TRBJ1-1; clone_size: few; v_call: TRBV6-1; d_call: TRBD1; cdr3_aa: CASSRTGGNEAFF; cdr3_nt: TGTGCCAGCAGTCGGACAGGGGGAAATGAAGCTTTCTTT
j_call: TRBJ1-2; clone_size: many; v_call: TRBV28; d_call: TRBD1; cdr3_aa: CASSFADRDVYGYTF; cdr3_nt: TGTGCCAGCAGCTTTGCTGACAGGGACGTTTATGGCTACACCTTC
j_call: TRBJ2-7; clone_size: -; v_call: TRBV7-6; d_call: TRBD1; cdr3_aa: CASSLKWTGNEQYF; cdr3_nt: TGTGCCAGCAGTCTAAAATGGACAGGGAACGAGCAGTACTTC
j_call: TRBJ2-7; clone_size: -; v_call: TRBV7-6; d_call: -; cdr3_aa: CASRPEGSHEQYF; cdr3_nt: TGTGCCAGCAGGCCGGAGGGGAGCCACGAGCAGTACTTC
j_call: TRBJ1-4; clone_size: -; v_call: TRBV6-6; d_call: -; cdr3_aa: CASALEGLNEKLFF; cdr3_nt: TGTGCCAGCGCTCTCGAAGGGTTAAATGAAAAACTGTTTTTT
j_call: TRBJ1-4; clone_size: -; v_call: TRBV4-1; d_call: -; cdr3_aa: CASSQDGVPNEKLFF; cdr3_nt: TGCGCCAGCAGCCAAGATGGTGTTCCCAATGAAAAACTGTTTTTT
j_call: TRBJ1-2; clone_size: -; v_call: TRBV20-1; d_call: TRBD1; cdr3_aa: CSATFPDRGYYGYTF; cdr3_nt: TGCAGTGCAACCTTCCCCGACAGGGGGTACTATGGCTACACCTTC
j_call: TRBJ1-1; clone_size: -; v_call: TRBV7-6; d_call: -; cdr3_aa: CASSLPTAAFF; cdr3_nt: TGTGCCAGCAGCTTACCGACGGCGGCTTTCTTT
j_call: TRBJ2-2; clone_size: few; v_call: TRBV10-3; d_call: -; cdr3_aa: CAISESAGELFF; cdr3_nt: TGTGCCATCAGTGAGTCAGCCGGGGAGCTGTTTTTT
j_call: TRBJ1-1; clone_size: few; v_call: TRBV11-2; d_call: TRBD1; cdr3_aa: CASSLGRQGWLTEAFF; cdr3_nt: TGTGCCAGCAGCTTAGGGCGACAGGGGTGGTTGACTGAAGCTTTCTTT
j_call: TRBJ2-5; clone_size: -; v_call: TRBV27; d_call: TRBD2; cdr3_aa: CASSNGTSGGVQETQYF; cdr3_nt: TGTGCCAGCAGTAACGGGACTAGCGGGGGGGTGCAAGAGACCCAGTACTTC
j_call: TRBJ1-1; clone_size: many; v_call: TRBV12-3/TRBV12-4; d_call: -; cdr3_aa: CASSFGAENTEAFF; cdr3_nt: TGTGCCAGCAGTTTTGGTGCAGAGAACACTGAAGCTTTCTTT
j_call: TRBJ1-5; clone_size: many; v_call: TRBV7-6; d_call: -; cdr3_aa: CASSPYAREYRDQPQHF; cdr3_nt: TGTGCCAGCAGCCCCTATGCAAGGGAGTATCGAGATCAGCCCCAGCATTTT
j_call: TRBJ2-1; clone_size: -; v_call: TRBV5-1; d_call: TRBD2; cdr3_aa: CASSPPSGGHEQFF; cdr3_nt: TGCGCCAGCAGTCCCCCTAGCGGGGGGCATGAGCAGTTCTTC
j_call: TRBJ1-5; clone_size: -; v_call: TRBV5-6; d_call: TRBD1; cdr3_aa: CASRGTGGFGIWNQPQHF; cdr3_nt: TGTGCCAGCAGGGGGACAGGGGGATTTGGTATATGGAATCAGCCCCAGCATTTT